Included here is one T cell receptor (beta chain) sequence, with context. What it recognizes is unknown. A much larger clone differs from this one at a single base, so this may be a read error. RNA transcripts provided the source from which TCR beta CDR3 regions were amplified. The study used the HTBI primer set for a first-round RT-PCR of the TCR CDR3. TCRdb reprocessed the multiplex PCR reads via MiXCR and lists one record per CDR3 protein. The profile shows some 350,000 distinct CDR3 sequences, roughly 15% of them singletons. These data come from a study of T cells in Graves' hyperthyroidism and ophthalmopathy. About the study: Once the initial diagnosis was made, peripheral blood was obtained before any treatment.

The CDR3 consists of 13 residues. The ends were cut back, 6 bases at V and 3 bases at J, with 9 bases in the middle. Germline V gene sequence: CDR1 MDHEN, CDR2 SYDVKM. Study-level points and caveats: It was a median approximately 6 months before onset that the model predicted ophthalmopathy. In the blood, most expanded thyroid clonotypes above 0.001 appeared as well.

The sequencing sample was made of blood. This clonotype was sampled from an older woman with Graves' ophthalmopathy. V usage is TRBV28 and J usage is TRBJ1-5; D gene uncertain. This chain's CDR3 is CASSQDPNQPQHF. In nucleotides, the CDR3 is TGTGCCAGCAGCCAGGACCCCAATCAGCCCCAGCATTTT.